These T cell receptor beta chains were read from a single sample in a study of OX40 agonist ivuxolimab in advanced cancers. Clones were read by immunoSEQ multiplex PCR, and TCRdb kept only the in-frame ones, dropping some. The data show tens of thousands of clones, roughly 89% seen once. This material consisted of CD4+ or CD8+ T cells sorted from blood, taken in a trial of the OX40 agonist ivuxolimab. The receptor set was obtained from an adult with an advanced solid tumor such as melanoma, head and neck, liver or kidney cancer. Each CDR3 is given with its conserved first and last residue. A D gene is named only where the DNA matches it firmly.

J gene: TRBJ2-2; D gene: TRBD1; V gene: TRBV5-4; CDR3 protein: CASSLYDRAGELFF
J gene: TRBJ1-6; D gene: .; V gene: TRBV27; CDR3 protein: CASSRGPPRWDNSPLHF
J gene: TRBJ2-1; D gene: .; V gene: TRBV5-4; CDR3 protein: CASSLDYLSSYNEQFF
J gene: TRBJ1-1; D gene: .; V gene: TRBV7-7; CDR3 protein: CASSYRLNTEAFF
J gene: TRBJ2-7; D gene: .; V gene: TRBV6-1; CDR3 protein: CASSEGGILRWQYF
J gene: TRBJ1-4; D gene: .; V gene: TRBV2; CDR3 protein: CASSSGGYEKLFF
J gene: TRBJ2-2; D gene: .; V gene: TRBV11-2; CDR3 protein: CASSLVGGRGELFF
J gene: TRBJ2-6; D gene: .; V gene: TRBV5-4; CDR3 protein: CASSPDFSGANVLTF
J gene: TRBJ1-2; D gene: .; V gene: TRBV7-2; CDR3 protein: CASSLTRTDGYTF
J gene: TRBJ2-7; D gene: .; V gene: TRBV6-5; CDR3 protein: CASSPGDREQYF
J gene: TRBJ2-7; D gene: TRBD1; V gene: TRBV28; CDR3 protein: CASSKPGTGTYEQYF
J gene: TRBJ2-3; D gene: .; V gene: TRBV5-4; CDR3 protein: CASSLGLTRVGDTQYF
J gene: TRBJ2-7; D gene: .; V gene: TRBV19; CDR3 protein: CASSFGDHYEQYF
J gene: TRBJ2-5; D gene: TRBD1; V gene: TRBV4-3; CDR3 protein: CASSQGTGVETQYF
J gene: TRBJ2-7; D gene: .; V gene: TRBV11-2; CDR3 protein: CASSFEGAPNYEQYF
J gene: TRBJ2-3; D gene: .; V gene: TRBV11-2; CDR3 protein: CASSSITGAPLDTQYF
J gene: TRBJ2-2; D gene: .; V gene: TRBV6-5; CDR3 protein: CASSYGGGNTGELFF
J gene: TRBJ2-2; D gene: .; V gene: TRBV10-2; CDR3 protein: CASRDSLDGELFF
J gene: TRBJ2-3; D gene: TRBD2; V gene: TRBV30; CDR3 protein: CAWSSLAGVVDTQYF
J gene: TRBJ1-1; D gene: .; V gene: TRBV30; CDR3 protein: CAWTLGTNTEAFF
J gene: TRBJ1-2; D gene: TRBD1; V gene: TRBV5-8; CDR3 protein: CASDREYGYTF
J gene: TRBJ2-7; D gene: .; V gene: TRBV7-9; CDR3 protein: CASSLVLGSFYEQYF
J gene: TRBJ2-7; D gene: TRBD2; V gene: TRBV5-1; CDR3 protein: CASSLPSGSYEQYF
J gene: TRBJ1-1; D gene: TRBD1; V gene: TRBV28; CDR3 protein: CASSLPDRGNTEAFF
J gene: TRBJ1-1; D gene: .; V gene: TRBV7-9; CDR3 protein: CASSLMTLNTEAFF
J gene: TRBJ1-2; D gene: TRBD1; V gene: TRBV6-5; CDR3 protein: CASSYSDRGNGYTF
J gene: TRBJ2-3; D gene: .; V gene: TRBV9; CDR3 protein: CASSVGVLTDTQYF
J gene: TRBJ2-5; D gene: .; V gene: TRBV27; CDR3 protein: CASSFSYVQETQYF
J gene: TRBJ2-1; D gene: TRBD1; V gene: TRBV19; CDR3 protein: CASSVQGADNEQFF
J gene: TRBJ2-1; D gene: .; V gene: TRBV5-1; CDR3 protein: CASSLDSGPGGSYNEQFF